This T cell receptor beta chain was sequenced during a study of blood T cell repertoires in COVID-19. Study as a whole: PBMCs, B-cell-depleted T cells, or T cells provided the cDNA or gDNA that made up the material.

Per the original data handling: Cell counts per sample came from amplifying reference gene primers. TCRdb's table, derived via immunoSEQ multiplex PCR, lists solely in-frame clones and lacks some. V, J and clone size are taken as reported in that table, and D and trimming were inferred from the DNA itself. The sample includes 55,000 to 85,000 clones, around 79% seen only once; the top ten take more than 25%. This CDR3 spans 15 amino acids. The V and J ends lost 5 bases and 0 bases, in that order; junction bases with no gene match: 5. CDR1 SGHTA and CDR2 FQGNSA come from the germline V gene. The gene calls are TRBV7-2 and TRBJ2-3, with TRBD2 matching 7 bases. The TCR sequence derives from a man aged 55 to 70 with active or convalescent COVID-19. Specimen: peripheral blood. This CDR3 is CASSPWGGSTDTQYF. The CDR3 DNA sequence: TGTGCCAGCAGCCCATGGGGGGGGAGCACAGATACGCAGTATTTT. The full variable domain, completed using reference TRBV7-2 and TRBJ2-3, is GAGVSQSPSNKVTEKGKDVELRCDPISGHTALYWYRQSLGQGLEFLIYFQGNSAPDKSGLPSDRFSAERTGGSVSTLTIQRTQQEDSAVYLCASSPWGGSTDTQYFGPGTRLTVL.